This is a list of T cell receptor beta chains from one sample in a study of shared clonotypes between healthy human individuals. Clones were read by immunoSEQ multiplex PCR, and TCRdb kept only the in-frame ones, dropping some. The sample holds 700,000 or so clones, approximately 75% seen once. Input material: memory CD4+ T cells sorted from blood. The receptors were gathered from a woman in her twenties or thirties in good health. CDR3s include the opening cysteine and the closing phenylalanine or tryptophan. D genes are given only for firm matches. The size field is filled for only some rows; it gives once, few, many or a size class.

>.|TRBJ2-5|.|TRBV21-1
CASGPSGSDKYQETQYF
TGTGCCAGCGGGCCATCGGGTAGCGATAAGTACCAAGAGACCCAGTACTTC
>many|TRBJ2-7|TRBD2|TRBV6-1
CASSEKLSGSIWPEQYF
TGTGCCAGCAGTGAAAAACTAAGCGGGAGCATTTGGCCCGAGCAGTACTTC
>.|TRBJ1-2|.|TRBV9
CASTFGPRYIGLNDGYTF
TGTGCCAGCACCTTCGGTCCGCGATACATAGGCCTTAACGATGGCTACACCTTC
>.|TRBJ2-2|.|TRBV6-5
CASSSGRNTGELFF
TGTGCCAGCAGTTCGGGGAGAAACACCGGGGAGCTGTTTTTT
>.|TRBJ2-1|.|TRBV27
CARRPSSGYNEQFF
TGTGCCAGAAGACCGTCGTCGGGCTACAATGAGCAGTTCTTC
>.|TRBJ2-7|.|TRBV9
CASSVGVMNGYEQYF
TGTGCCAGCAGCGTGGGGGTAATGAACGGCTACGAGCAGTACTTC
>.|TRBJ2-7|TRBD1|TRBV25-1
CASSDNPRQGEAYEQYF
TGTGCCAGCAGTGACAATCCTCGACAGGGGGAAGCCTACGAGCAGTACTTC
>.|TRBJ1-5|.|TRBV6-1
CASRTTDQPQHF
TGTGCCAGCAGAACGACAGATCAGCCCCAGCATTTT
>.|TRBJ2-7|TRBD2|TRBV7-9
CASSFSRWTSGKGDEQYF
TGTGCCAGCAGCTTTTCCCGCTGGACTAGCGGGAAGGGGGACGAGCAGTACTTC
>.|TRBJ1-1|.|TRBV5-1
CASSPGGANTEAFF
TGCGCCAGCAGCCCGGGGGGGGCGAACACTGAAGCTTTCTTT
>.|TRBJ2-5|.|TRBV28
CASSFASVLGETQYF
TGTGCCAGCAGTTTCGCTAGCGTCTTAGGGGAGACCCAGTACTTC
>.|TRBJ2-7|TRBD1|TRBV19
CASSVWDRGTNEQYF
TGTGCCAGTAGTGTCTGGGACAGGGGAACTAACGAGCAGTACTTC
>.|TRBJ2-1|TRBD2|TRBV25-1
CASSEYSGRGSRYNEQFF
TGTGCCAGCAGTGAATATTCAGGACGCGGGAGTCGGTACAATGAGCAGTTCTTC
>.|TRBJ2-5|TRBD1|TRBV19
CASSIEGQGRETQYF
TGTGCCAGTAGTATAGAAGGACAGGGACGAGAGACCCAGTACTTC
>.|TRBJ2-7|.|TRBV23-1
CASSHASNRASYEQYF
TGCGCCAGCAGTCATGCGTCGAATCGGGCTTCCTACGAGCAGTACTTC
>.|TRBJ2-3|.|TRBV29-1
CSVLFGADTQYF
TGCAGCGTTCTTTTTGGCGCAGATACGCAGTATTTT
>.|TRBJ2-7|.|TRBV19
CASSYGARSEQYF
TGTGCCAGTAGTTATGGGGCTAGGAGCGAGCAGTACTTC
>.|TRBJ2-1|.|TRBV6-5
CASSYTNEQFF
TGTGCCAGCAGCTACACCAATGAGCAGTTCTTC
>few|TRBJ1-2|.|TRBV27
CASSLRPPGRNYGYTF
TGTGCCAGCAGTTTAAGACCGCCGGGACGGAACTATGGCTACACCTTC
>.|TRBJ2-1|TRBD2|TRBV5-1
CASSVSGRTSYNEQFF
TGCGCCAGCAGCGTGAGCGGGAGGACTTCCTACAATGAGCAGTTCTTC
>.|TRBJ1-4|.|TRBV7-8
CASSPSGIGEKLFF
TGTGCCAGCAGCCCGTCAGGGATCGGTGAAAAACTGTTTTTT
>.|TRBJ2-7|.|TRBV7-6
CASSPGLTYEQYF
TGTGCCAGCAGCCCCGGGCTAACCTACGAGCAGTACTTC
>.|TRBJ1-5|.|TRBV4-1
CASSQDILNQPQHF
TGCGCCAGCAGCCAAGATATCCTAAATCAGCCCCAGCATTTT
>.|TRBJ2-2|.|TRBV4-1
CASSQFSPNTGELFF
TGCGCCAGCAGCCAATTTAGTCCGAACACCGGGGAGCTGTTTTTT
>.|TRBJ2-7|.|TRBV30
CAWSVIQANGEQYF
TGTGCCTGGAGTGTAATTCAGGCCAACGGGGAGCAGTACTTC
>.|TRBJ2-7|.|TRBV18
CASSPRRDNSYEQYF
TGTGCCAGCTCACCCCGCCGGGACAACTCCTACGAGCAGTACTTC
>once|TRBJ2-7|TRBD1|TRBV28
CASSSPGGEQYF
TGTGCCAGCAGTTCCCCAGGGGGCGAGCAGTACTTC
>.|TRBJ2-3|.|TRBV10-3
CAISERASGTDTQYF
TGTGCCATCAGTGAGAGGGCTAGCGGCACAGATACGCAGTATTTT
>few|TRBJ1-1|.|TRBV2
CASNGQRGMNTEAFF
TGTGCCAGCAATGGACAACGAGGCATGAACACTGAAGCTTTCTTT
>.|TRBJ2-1|.|TRBV7-2
CASSPGLVYSEQFF
TGTGCCAGCAGCCCTGGGCTAGTCTATTCCGAGCAGTTCTTC
>.|TRBJ1-1|TRBD1|TRBV12-5
CASGLSGTGGTEAFF
TGTGCTAGTGGTCTTTCCGGGACAGGGGGCACTGAAGCTTTCTTT
>.|TRBJ2-5|TRBD2|TRBV7-7
CAAGTQETQYF
TGTGCAGCGGGAACCCAAGAGACCCAGTACTTC
>.|TRBJ2-7|TRBD1|TRBV6-6
CATGSPMTGVGEQYF
TGTGCCACCGGCAGTCCGATGACAGGGGTTGGCGAGCAGTACTTC
>few|TRBJ1-2|TRBD1|TRBV5-1
CASSIGDRDLGGYTF
TGCGCCAGCAGCATAGGGGACAGGGATTTGGGTGGCTACACCTTC
>.|TRBJ2-7|TRBD1|TRBV18
CASSTRMGQGVYEQYF
TGTGCCAGCTCAACTAGAATGGGGCAGGGGGTCTACGAGCAGTACTTC
>.|TRBJ1-2|.|TRBV19
CATSQKGYGYTF
TGTGCCACCAGCCAGAAGGGTTATGGCTACACCTTC
>few|TRBJ2-7|.|TRBV11-2
CASSFQGGRSYEQYF
TGTGCCAGCAGCTTCCAGGGGGGCAGGTCCTACGAGCAGTACTTC
>.|TRBJ2-5|TRBD1|TRBV28
CASRGAEPTGGWETQYF
TGTGCCAGCCGAGGGGCGGAACCTACAGGGGGCTGGGAGACCCAGTACTTC
>.|TRBJ2-2|.|TRBV21-1
CASSFQGLAGASTGELFF
TGTGCCAGCAGCTTTCAAGGACTAGCGGGAGCGTCCACCGGGGAGCTGTTTTTT
>.|TRBJ2-1|TRBD2|TRBV10-2
CASSGGGAGGLGEQFF
TGCGCCAGCAGTGGGGGTGGAGCGGGAGGATTGGGTGAGCAGTTCTTC
>.|TRBJ2-2|.|TRBV6-1
CASSESHPGELFF
TGTGCCAGCAGTGAATCGCACCCCGGGGAGCTGTTTTTT
>.|TRBJ1-5|.|TRBV6-1
CASSNGGQPQHF
TGTGCCAGCAGCAATGGGGGTCAGCCCCAGCATTTT
>.|TRBJ1-4|TRBD1|TRBV19
CASSIGQGLNEKLFF
TGTGCCAGTAGTATAGGACAGGGGTTGAATGAAAAACTGTTTTTT
>few|TRBJ2-7|TRBD2|TRBV18
CASSGGLAGVGTYEQYF
TGTGCCAGCTCAGGCGGACTAGCGGGAGTAGGGACCTACGAGCAGTACTTC
>.|TRBJ1-1|TRBD1|TRBV25-1
CASIQGAGAEAFF
TGTGCCAGCATCCAGGGGGCGGGGGCTGAAGCTTTCTTT
>.|TRBJ1-1|TRBD1|TRBV6-6
CASSLEQGMNTEAFF
TGTGCCAGCAGTTTGGAACAGGGGATGAACACTGAAGCTTTCTTT
>.|TRBJ2-2|TRBD2|TRBV7-9
CASRAGTSRSGELFF
TGTGCCAGCAGGGCCGGGACTAGTAGGTCCGGGGAGCTGTTTTTT
>.|TRBJ2-7|TRBD2|TRBV7-7
CASSPREGSYEQYF
TGTGCCAGCAGTCCCCGGGAGGGTTCCTACGAGCAGTACTTC
>.|TRBJ1-2|TRBD1|TRBV5-1
CASSPQTGGLYGYTF
TGCGCCAGCAGCCCACAGACAGGGGGTTTATATGGCTACACCTTC
>.|TRBJ2-5|TRBD2|TRBV6-5
CASSGWLAGAETQYF
TGTGCCAGCAGTGGGTGGCTAGCGGGAGCAGAGACCCAGTACTTC
>.|TRBJ2-1|TRBD2|TRBV14
CASSQGTSGYREQFF
TGTGCCAGCAGCCAAGGGACTAGCGGGTATCGCGAGCAGTTCTTC
>.|TRBJ2-7|TRBD1|TRBV25-1
CASSTGTGGPYEQYF
TGTGCCAGCAGTACCGGGACAGGGGGCCCCTACGAGCAGTACTTC
>once|TRBJ2-7|.|TRBV7-2
CASSSDRLITYEQYF
TGTGCCAGCAGCTCAGACAGACTCATTACCTACGAGCAGTACTTC
>.|TRBJ1-2|.|TRBV6-1
CASSEETDRYGYTF
TGTGCCAGCAGTGAAGAAACGGATCGGTACGGCTACACCTTC